Below are 16 T cell receptor beta chains sequenced from a single sample in a study of cytomegalovirus exposure and HLA in healthy donors. The PCR ran on 60 Vbeta and 13 Jbeta primers. Sequencing was performed with immunoSEQ multiplex PCR; in TCRdb, only in-frame clones are kept and a portion is missing. The sample contains under 250,000 clones, 78% of which appear only once. The sequenced sample consisted of PBMCs. The receptor source for this set is a male donor in good health and CMV-seronegative.

The chain joins TRBV6-1 to TRBJ1-5; D may be TRBD1 (5 bases). Germline V gene data show CDR1 as MNHNS and CDR2 as SASEGT. This CDR3 has 12 residues. Trimming took 8 bases from V and 4 from J, leaving 9 bases between them. The DNA of the CDR3 is TGTGCCAGCGGACACAGTAATCAGCCCCAGCATTTT. Protein: CASGHSNQPQHF.

The CDR3 loop is CASRTVTDTQYF. CDR3 in DNA: TGTGCCAGCCGGACAGTTACAGATACGCAGTATTTT. This rearrangement joins TRBV6-5 to TRBJ2-3; possibly TRBD1 for D (6 bases). This CDR3 spans 12 amino acids. Trimming cost V 8 bases and J 3 bases, with 9 bases left between them. Germline V CDR1 and CDR2: MNHEY, SVGAGI.

The chain has TRBV18 and TRBJ2-7, with D unclear. In germline, CDR1 is KGHSH, CDR2 LQKENI. V was shortened by 2 bases and J by 8 bases, with 19 bases between the two germline ends. The CDR3 has 15 amino acids. CDR3: CASSPTSAEKIQQYF. CDR3 bases: TGTGCCAGCTCACCAACAAGCGCAGAGAAGATTCAGCAGTACTTC.

This clone came up a few times. The chain links TRBV7-9 to TRBJ1-3; no firm D call. The CDR3 totals 16 residues. The V gene lost 3 bases and the J gene lost 0 bases, with 12 bases spanning the gap. The V gene's germline CDR1 is SEHNR and CDR2 FQNEAQ (reference sequence). The CDR3 sequence: CASSFGKGSSGNTIYF. The CDR3 DNA is TGTGCCAGCAGCTTTGGTAAAGGGAGCTCTGGAAACACCATATATTTT.

This sequence joins TRBV6-5 and TRBJ1-1, with 8 bases lining up with TRBD1. The CDR3 runs to 14 residues. Germline V gene lookup returns CDR1 MNHEY and CDR2 SVGAGI. Germline trimming cut 4 bases from V and 3 bases from J; bases unmatched to any gene: 4. CDR3 nucleotides: TGTGCCAGCAGTTTGAACAGGGGGTACACTGAAGCTTTCTTT. It translates to CASSLNRGYTEAFF.

The chain links TRBV9 to TRBJ1-3; D is uncertain. CDR1 is SGDLS, CDR2 YYNGEE, per germline. V lost 0 bases to trimming and J lost 0 bases, with 10 bases between them. The CDR3 covers 16 residues. DNA of the CDR3: TGTGCCAGCAGCGTAGGTACATCCCTCTCTGGAAACACCATATATTTT. This translates into CASSVGTSLSGNTIYF.

J is TRBJ2-6 and V is TRBV19; D possibly corresponds to TRBD2 (5 bases). Germline lookup yields CDR1 LNHDA and CDR2 SQIVND (reference sequence). V was trimmed by 3 bases and J by 2 bases, leaving 11 bases between them. The CDR3 is made up of 16 amino acids. The CDR3 sequence is CASSILLAAGANVLTF. In nucleotides, the CDR3 is TGTGCCAGTAGTATTCTGCTAGCTGCTGGGGCCAACGTCCTGACTTTC.

The CDR3 DNA is TGTGCCAGCAGCTTGCGGGAGGGTGTATTGAATGAGCAGTTCTTC. Its protein is CASSLREGVLNEQFF. The genes are TRBV7-9 and TRBJ2-1, with 9 bases that match TRBD2. This CDR3 contains 15 residues. V lost 3 bases to trimming and J lost 7 bases; unmatched junction nucleotides: 7. Germline CDR1 is SEHNR and CDR2 is FQNEAQ (reference sequence).

This chain uses TRBV9 with TRBJ2-1, with D maybe TRBD1 (6 bases). There are 15 residues in the CDR3. Trimming pared 4 bases from V and 6 bases from J, leaving 17 bases between. In germline, CDR1 is SGDLS, CDR2 YYNGEE. The CDR3 region is CASSPRGVGANEQFF. The CDR3, as DNA: TGTGCCAGCAGCCCCCGGGGTGTGGGGGCCAATGAGCAGTTCTTC. Complete variable domain (other parts from reference TRBV9 and TRBJ2-1): DSGVTQTPKHLITATGQRVTLRCSPRSGDLSVYWYQQSLDQGLQFLIQYYNGEERAKGNILERFSAQQFPDLHSELNLSSLELGDSALYFCASSPRGVGANEQFFGPGTRLTVL.

The chain couples TRBV11-2 to TRBJ1-1; perhaps TRBD1 as D (5 bases). Germline values: CDR1 SGHAT, CDR2 FQNNGV. V was shortened by 5 bases and J by 0 bases, with 13 bases between the two germline ends. This CDR3 spans 15 amino acids. CDR3 amino acids: CASSTGRSMNTEAFF. The CDR3 DNA reads TGTGCCAGCAGCACAGGACGGAGCATGAACACTGAAGCTTTCTTT. Looking up the rest from reference TRBV11-2 and TRBJ1-1 gives the full variable domain: EAGVAQSPRYKIIEKRQSVAFWCNPISGHATLYWYQQILGQGPKLLIQFQNNGVVDDSQLPKDRFSAERLKGVDSTLKIQPAKLEDSAVYLCASSTGRSMNTEAFFGQGTRLTVV.

The chain has TRBV18 and TRBJ2-5, with 11 bases matching TRBD2. CDR3 length: 17 amino acids. V gave up 0 bases and J gave up 1 base; unmatched junction bases: 4. The germline V gene has CDR1 KGHSH and CDR2 LQKENI. For the CDR3, the DNA is TGTGCCAGCTCACCACCGGGCCTAGCGGGAGGCCAAGAGACCCAGTACTTC. This encodes CASSPPGLAGGQETQYF.

A few counts support this clone. V is TRBV14 and J is TRBJ2-1, with D perhaps TRBD2 (6 bases). The germline V gene has CDR1 SGHDN and CDR2 FVKESK. The ends were cut back, 4 bases at V and 1 base at J, with 14 bases in the middle. The CDR3 loop spans 16 amino acids. The CDR3 sequence: CASSPTWRGSYNEQFF. CDR3 DNA sequence: TGTGCCAGCAGCCCGACGTGGCGGGGATCCTACAATGAGCAGTTCTTC.

The sample holds one count of this clone. The chain is built from TRBV11-3 and TRBJ1-5; TRBD1 matches 10 bases. V gave up 5 bases and J gave up 4 bases; unmatched junction bases: 5. Germline assignment: CDR1 SGHNT and CDR2 YENEEA. This CDR3 has 15 residues. The CDR3 region has the DNA TGTGCCAGCAGCGCGACAGGGGGCGGTAATCAGCCCCAGCATTTT. Translation: CASSATGGGNQPQHF. Complete variable domain (other parts from reference TRBV11-3 and TRBJ1-5): EAGVVQSPRYKIIEKKQPVAFWCNPISGHNTLYWYLQNLGQGPELLIRYENEEAVDDSQLPKDRFSAERLKGVDSTLKIQPAELGDSAVYLCASSATGGGNQPQHFGDGTRLSIL.

The gene calls are TRBV2 and TRBJ2-1; D is ambiguous. V shed 7 bases and J shed 5 bases, with 9 bases lying between them. The CDR3 is 12 amino acids. The germline V gene encodes CDR1 SNHLY and CDR2 FYNNEI. CDR3: CASTDYNNEQFF. The CDR3 coding sequence is TGTGCCAGCACAGATTACAACAATGAGCAGTTCTTC. Full variable domain (rest looked up from reference TRBV2 and TRBJ2-1): EPEVTQTPSHQVTQMGQEVILRCVPISNHLYFYWYRQILGQKVEFLVSFYNNEISEKSEIFDDQFSVERPDGSNFTLKIRSTKLEDSAMYFCASTDYNNEQFFGPGTRLTVL.

In this sample, this clone turned up once. The chain uses TRBV7-9 and TRBJ2-5, with D possibly matching TRBD1 (7 bases). Germline V CDR1 and CDR2: SEHNR, FQNEAQ (reference sequence). Trimming removed 5 bases at V and 4 bases at J, with 11 bases between. The CDR3 is made up of 13 amino acids. The CDR3 nucleotides are TGTGCCAGCAGCAGACAGGGAGGAGAGACCCAGTACTTC. As protein: CASSRQGGETQYF.

Note on this clone: The junction departs from germline at one end; a sequencing error may be responsible. The chain employs TRBV7-9 and TRBJ1-2; TRBD1 is a possible D gene (5 bases). CDR1 is SEHNR and CDR2 is FQNEAQ in the germline V gene (reference sequence). This CDR3 comprises 12 residues. CDR3: CSSSLQAYGYTF. The CDR3, as DNA: TGTTCCAGCAGCCTACAGGCCTATGGCTACACCTTC.